These 7 T cell receptor beta chains were sequenced from one sample in a study of control samples from healthy donors and cancer patients. Data came from immunoSEQ multiplex PCR; TCRdb stores just in-frame clones and leaves some out. The sample holds 95,000 to 150,000 clones, roughly 84% seen once. Sequencing input: blood. These receptors came from a man aged 18 to 30 in good health.

The CDR3 bases are TGTGCCAGCTCACCCGGACTAGCGGAGAGTTACAATGAGCAGTTCTTC. Translation gives CASSPGLAESYNEQFF. The rearrangement links TRBV18 to TRBJ2-1, with 10 bases lining up with TRBD2. Germline loops: CDR1 KGHSH, CDR2 LQKENI. The J segment lost 4 bases and the V segment lost 3 bases, leaving 6 bases of the junction unmatched. The CDR3 covers 16 residues.

This sequence joins TRBV6-4 and TRBJ2-7; D remains unclear. Germline CDR1 is MRHNA and CDR2 is SNTAGT. The CDR3 totals 17 residues. Trimming took 7 bases from V and 4 from J, leaving 26 bases between them. In nucleotides, the CDR3 is TGTGCCAGCATAAACCCAATGGGAAGGGCGCCGTTTTACGAGCAGTACTTC. Its translation: CASINPMGRAPFYEQYF.

The gene calls are TRBV18 and TRBJ1-2; a possible D gene is TRBD1 (5 bases). The V end was cut by 0 bases, the J end by 8 bases, with 13 bases between. In germline, CDR1 is KGHSH, CDR2 LQKENI. The CDR3 has 14 amino acids. Written as DNA, the CDR3 is TGTGCCAGCTCACCACCGGAGTGGGGACGGGGCTACACCTTC. Encoded protein: CASSPPEWGRGYTF.

This clone was observed many times. The chain combines TRBV5-8 with TRBJ1-5; the D is unclear. The germline V and J ends were trimmed by 4 bases and 3 bases, with 5 bases remaining between them. CDR1 and CDR2 from the germline V gene are SGHTS and YDEGEE. The CDR3 is 12 residues long. The DNA for the CDR3 is TGTGCCAGCAGCCGATTCAATCAGCCCCAGCATTTT. Encoded protein: CASSRFNQPQHF.

The CDR3 sequence: CASSFYRDRGNQPQHF. CDR3 coding DNA: TGTGCCAGCAGCTTCTACCGGGACAGGGGCAATCAGCCCCAGCATTTT. This chain uses TRBV7-8 with TRBJ1-5; 9 bases agree with TRBD1. Germline V gene lookup returns CDR1 SGHVS and CDR2 FQNEAQ. The trim removed 3 bases at V and 2 bases at J, leaving 5 bases unmatched. The CDR3 loop spans 16 amino acids.

The chain carries TRBV19 and TRBJ2-3; D call uncertain. Germline CDR1 LNHDA, CDR2 SQIVND (reference sequence). The CDR3 runs to 11 residues. V lost 8 bases and J lost 6, with 9 bases in between. Here the CDR3 DNA reads TGTGCCAGTCCGGCCGGGGATACGCAGTATTTT. Protein: CASPAGDTQYF.

The J gene is TRBJ1-5, the V gene TRBV4-1, with a tentative D call TRBD1 (6 bases). This CDR3 contains 13 residues. Between the trimmed V and J ends, which lost 2 bases and 6 bases, there was a span of 8 bases. Germline-derived CDR1 and CDR2 are MGHRA and YSYEKL. CDR3 coding DNA: TGCGCCAGCAGCCAACAGGGGAGTCAGCCCCAGCATTTT. The encoded protein is CASSQQGSQPQHF.